This is a list of T cell receptor beta chains from one sample in a study of blood T cells in healthy people across ages. TCRdb re-called the 5' RACE reads with MiXCR, one entry per CDR3 protein. The table has about 280,000 distinct CDR3 sequences, less than 30% seen once. Sequencing was performed on blood. The origin of the receptors is a woman between 65 and 79 years old in good health. Each CDR3 is given with its conserved first and last residue. The D gene is left open where the match is weak. Expanded clones get a size class; other rows say once, few or many, or leave the size out.

clone size: few
J gene: TRBJ2-1
D gene: TRBD2
V gene: TRBV9
CDR3 DNA: TGTGCCAGCACCGGGACTAGCGTCTCCTACAATGAGCAGTTCTTC
CDR3 protein: CASTGTSVSYNEQFF

clone size: NA
J gene: TRBJ2-1
D gene: TRBD2
V gene: TRBV7-2
CDR3 DNA: TGTGCCAGCAGCCTTTTGGCGGGGGGGCCGCATGAGCAGTTCTTC
CDR3 protein: CASSLLAGGPHEQFF

clone size: once
J gene: TRBJ1-5
D gene: NA
V gene: TRBV15
CDR3 DNA: TGTGCCACCAGCAGAGCCTATAGCAATCAGCCCCAGCATTTT
CDR3 protein: CATSRAYSNQPQHF

clone size: NA
J gene: TRBJ1-5
D gene: NA
V gene: TRBV3-1
CDR3 DNA: TGTGCCAGCAGCCATTCCGGAGAAGGTCAGCCCCAGCATTTT
CDR3 protein: CASSHSGEGQPQHF

clone size: few
J gene: TRBJ2-7
D gene: TRBD1
V gene: TRBV25-1
CDR3 DNA: TGTGCCACCGACACCGGGACAGGGGGCAAGTACTTC
CDR3 protein: CATDTGTGGKYF

clone size: NA
J gene: TRBJ2-3
D gene: NA
V gene: TRBV29-1
CDR3 DNA: TGCAGCGTGATTTACAGGGTCCGGCCGACTGGGACAGATACGCAGTATTTT
CDR3 protein: CSVIYRVRPTGTDTQYF

clone size: NA
J gene: TRBJ2-5
D gene: NA
V gene: TRBV7-2
CDR3 DNA: TGTGCCAGCAGAATGGGAATGTCGGGAGAGACCCAGTACTTC
CDR3 protein: CASRMGMSGETQYF

clone size: NA
J gene: TRBJ2-3
D gene: NA
V gene: TRBV7-3
CDR3 DNA: TGTGCCAGCAGCAAGGGGGATACGCAGTATTTT
CDR3 protein: CASSKGDTQYF

clone size: NA
J gene: TRBJ2-1
D gene: NA
V gene: TRBV28
CDR3 DNA: TGTGCCAGTTCCCGGTTAAGCTCCTACAATGAGCAGTTCTTC
CDR3 protein: CASSRLSSYNEQFF

clone size: NA
J gene: TRBJ2-1
D gene: TRBD2
V gene: TRBV3-1
CDR3 DNA: TGTGCCAGCAGCCAGCAGACTAGCGGGAGTCCCCATGAGCAGTTCTTC
CDR3 protein: CASSQQTSGSPHEQFF

clone size: NA
J gene: TRBJ2-5
D gene: NA
V gene: TRBV2
CDR3 DNA: TGTGCCAGCAAAGTTTCGCGGGACTCAAAGACCCAGTACTTC
CDR3 protein: CASKVSRDSKTQYF

clone size: NA
J gene: TRBJ2-1
D gene: TRBD2
V gene: TRBV12-3/TRBV12-4
CDR3 DNA: TGTGCCAGCAGTTACCGGACTAGAGTGAGGGCCCATGAGGAATTCTTC
CDR3 protein: CASSYRTRVRAHEEFF

clone size: few
J gene: TRBJ2-5
D gene: NA
V gene: TRBV6-2/TRBV6-3
CDR3 DNA: TGTGCCAGCAGCCCCGGAGGTGGCAGGACACGCCCTTTGGAGACCCAGTACTTC
CDR3 protein: CASSPGGGRTRPLETQYF

clone size: NA
J gene: TRBJ1-5
D gene: NA
V gene: TRBV28
CDR3 DNA: TGTGCCAGCATCAAGGCATATACAGCCAATCAGCCCCAGCATTTT
CDR3 protein: CASIKAYTANQPQHF

clone size: NA
J gene: TRBJ1-1
D gene: NA
V gene: TRBV18
CDR3 DNA: TGTGCCAGCTCACCACCGTCATCCCGGGGAGGGGCTGAAGCTTTCTTT
CDR3 protein: CASSPPSSRGGAEAFF

clone size: NA
J gene: TRBJ1-1
D gene: TRBD1
V gene: TRBV3-1
CDR3 DNA: TGTGCCAGCAGCCAGTGGGACAGAGACACTGAAGCTTTCTTT
CDR3 protein: CASSQWDRDTEAFF

clone size: NA
J gene: TRBJ1-6
D gene: NA
V gene: TRBV7-6
CDR3 DNA: TGTGCCAGCAGCTTAGGGGACACCAATAATTCACCCCTCCACTTT
CDR3 protein: CASSLGDTNNSPLHF

clone size: NA
J gene: TRBJ2-5
D gene: NA
V gene: TRBV4-1
CDR3 DNA: TGCGCCAGCAGCTCCGGGAGCCGGTCCCAAGAGACCCAGTACTTC
CDR3 protein: CASSSGSRSQETQYF

clone size: few
J gene: TRBJ1-1
D gene: NA
V gene: TRBV25-1
CDR3 DNA: TGTGCCAGCAGTGGGACCCACACCTCAGCAGGCACTGAAGCTTTCTTT
CDR3 protein: CASSGTHTSAGTEAFF

clone size: few
J gene: TRBJ2-7
D gene: NA
V gene: TRBV7-2
CDR3 DNA: TGTGCCAGCAGCTCTCAGGTGACCTACGAGCAGTACTTC
CDR3 protein: CASSSQVTYEQYF

clone size: NA
J gene: TRBJ1-5
D gene: NA
V gene: TRBV28
CDR3 DNA: TGTGCCAGCAGGGCGGGGTATAGCAATCAGCCCCAGCATTTT
CDR3 protein: CASRAGYSNQPQHF

clone size: NA
J gene: TRBJ2-5
D gene: NA
V gene: TRBV9
CDR3 DNA: TGTGCCAGCAGCGTAGGTGTACTAGTAGGCCAAGAGACCCAGTACTTC
CDR3 protein: CASSVGVLVGQETQYF

clone size: few
J gene: TRBJ2-3
D gene: NA
V gene: TRBV14
CDR3 DNA: TGTGCCAGCAGCCAAGTAGGGTCACCCACAGATACGCAGTATTTT
CDR3 protein: CASSQVGSPTDTQYF

clone size: NA
J gene: TRBJ2-2
D gene: TRBD1
V gene: TRBV7-9
CDR3 DNA: TGTGCCAGCAGTCGGGACAGAGGCACCGGGGAGCTGTTTTTT
CDR3 protein: CASSRDRGTGELFF

clone size: NA
J gene: TRBJ2-4
D gene: NA
V gene: TRBV20-1
CDR3 DNA: TGCAGTGCGACCGGGACGGCTTTAGCCAAAAACATTCAGTACTTC
CDR3 protein: CSATGTALAKNIQYF

clone size: few
J gene: TRBJ2-4
D gene: NA
V gene: TRBV7-2
CDR3 DNA: TGTGCCAGCACCCTCACCCCCCTGACCAAAAACATTCAGTACTTC
CDR3 protein: CASTLTPLTKNIQYF

clone size: many
J gene: TRBJ1-6
D gene: NA
V gene: TRBV4-2
CDR3 DNA: TGTGCCAGCAGCCAAGTTTCCCAGTATAATTCACCCCTCCACTTT
CDR3 protein: CASSQVSQYNSPLHF

clone size: NA
J gene: TRBJ2-5
D gene: NA
V gene: TRBV6-2/TRBV6-3
CDR3 DNA: TGTGCCAGCAGTTACGGGCCTACACAAGAGACCCAGTACTTC
CDR3 protein: CASSYGPTQETQYF

clone size: NA
J gene: TRBJ2-7
D gene: NA
V gene: TRBV12-3/TRBV12-4
CDR3 DNA: TGTGCCAGCAGTTTAAGTGTCCGGACTACCCTGCAGTACTTC
CDR3 protein: CASSLSVRTTLQYF

clone size: NA
J gene: TRBJ2-7
D gene: NA
V gene: TRBV11-2
CDR3 DNA: TGTGCCAGCGGTGCCGGGGTGTCCTACGAGCAGTACTTC
CDR3 protein: CASGAGVSYEQYF

clone size: few
J gene: TRBJ1-5
D gene: NA
V gene: TRBV5-1
CDR3 DNA: TGCGCCAGCAGCTTGGCCGGGCAGGGTGGACAGCCCCAGCATTTT
CDR3 protein: CASSLAGQGGQPQHF

clone size: many
J gene: TRBJ1-1
D gene: NA
V gene: TRBV5-1
CDR3 DNA: TGCGCCAGCAGGTCAGACTCGAACACTGAAGCTTTCTTT
CDR3 protein: CASRSDSNTEAFF

clone size: few
J gene: TRBJ2-5
D gene: NA
V gene: TRBV7-3
CDR3 DNA: TGTGCCAGCAGCTTAACACGTCAAGAGACCCAGTACTTC
CDR3 protein: CASSLTRQETQYF

clone size: few
J gene: TRBJ1-4
D gene: NA
V gene: TRBV20-1
CDR3 DNA: TGCAGTGCTAGAGATCGGGTAGGGGTGGATGAAAAACTGTTTTTT
CDR3 protein: CSARDRVGVDEKLFF

clone size: few
J gene: TRBJ2-5
D gene: NA
V gene: TRBV5-1
CDR3 DNA: TGCGCCAGCAGCTTGCCGGCCGCGAGAGAGACCCAGTACTTC
CDR3 protein: CASSLPAARETQYF

clone size: few
J gene: TRBJ2-7
D gene: NA
V gene: TRBV3-1
CDR3 DNA: TGTGCCAGCAGCCAATCAGTTTCCTACGAGCAGTACTTC
CDR3 protein: CASSQSVSYEQYF

clone size: NA
J gene: TRBJ2-7
D gene: NA
V gene: TRBV18
CDR3 DNA: TGTGCCAGCTCACGGACGGGCGAGCAGTACTTC
CDR3 protein: CASSRTGEQYF

clone size: NA
J gene: TRBJ2-5
D gene: NA
V gene: TRBV11-2
CDR3 DNA: TGTGCCAGCAGCTTAACATACGGGGCTCAAGAGACCCAGTACTTC
CDR3 protein: CASSLTYGAQETQYF

clone size: few
J gene: TRBJ2-7
D gene: TRBD2
V gene: TRBV4-3
CDR3 DNA: TGCGCCAGCAGCCAAGTCTTGACTAGCGGGAACTACGAGCAGTACTTC
CDR3 protein: CASSQVLTSGNYEQYF

clone size: NA
J gene: TRBJ2-3
D gene: NA
V gene: TRBV28
CDR3 DNA: TGTGCCAGCAGTCTCCAGAGGCTTGACTCGGGCACAGATACGCAGTATTTT
CDR3 protein: CASSLQRLDSGTDTQYF

clone size: few
J gene: TRBJ1-2
D gene: NA
V gene: TRBV28
CDR3 DNA: TGTGCCAGCAGTACCTGGACAGCCTCCAAAAACTATGGCTACACCTTC
CDR3 protein: CASSTWTASKNYGYTF

clone size: few
J gene: TRBJ2-1
D gene: NA
V gene: TRBV5-1
CDR3 DNA: TGCGCCAGGTCACAGGGGAGGAATGAGCAGTTCTTC
CDR3 protein: CARSQGRNEQFF

clone size: NA
J gene: TRBJ2-1
D gene: NA
V gene: TRBV5-1
CDR3 DNA: TGCGCCAGCAGTAGAAGCGGTACAAACGTTTACAATGAGCAGTTCTTC
CDR3 protein: CASSRSGTNVYNEQFF

clone size: NA
J gene: TRBJ2-3
D gene: NA
V gene: TRBV5-1
CDR3 DNA: TGCGCCAGCAGCGGGGACCCGGGCACAGATACGCAGTATTTT
CDR3 protein: CASSGDPGTDTQYF

clone size: few
J gene: TRBJ2-7
D gene: TRBD2
V gene: TRBV3-1
CDR3 DNA: TGTGCCAGTCGACTAGCGTCCGCCGGCGACGAGCAGTACTTC
CDR3 protein: CASRLASAGDEQYF

clone size: NA
J gene: TRBJ2-3
D gene: TRBD2
V gene: TRBV29-1
CDR3 DNA: TGCAGCGTCCGAGGGACTAGCGGACGTACAGATACGCAGTATTTT
CDR3 protein: CSVRGTSGRTDTQYF

clone size: few
J gene: TRBJ2-5
D gene: NA
V gene: TRBV29-1
CDR3 DNA: TGCAGCGCACGACAAGGACAAGAGACCCAGTACTTC
CDR3 protein: CSARQGQETQYF

clone size: NA
J gene: TRBJ2-7
D gene: NA
V gene: TRBV6-2/TRBV6-3
CDR3 DNA: TGTGCCAGCAGTTACACCCTCCGGGACGGAGCAACCTACGAGCAGTACTTC
CDR3 protein: CASSYTLRDGATYEQYF

clone size: few
J gene: TRBJ2-1
D gene: TRBD1
V gene: TRBV20-1
CDR3 DNA: TGCAGTGCTATTGACAGGGTAAAGTGGGATGAGCAGTTCTTC
CDR3 protein: CSAIDRVKWDEQFF

clone size: NA
J gene: TRBJ1-5
D gene: NA
V gene: TRBV21-1
CDR3 DNA: TGTGCCAGCAGCAAAGAGGGCTGTTCGCCCCAGCATTTT
CDR3 protein: CASSKEGCSPQHF

clone size: once
J gene: TRBJ1-4
D gene: NA
V gene: TRBV10-3
CDR3 DNA: TGTGCCATCAGTGAGTCGACTTGGGAAAAACTGTTTTTT
CDR3 protein: CAISESTWEKLFF

clone size: NA
J gene: TRBJ1-1
D gene: TRBD1
V gene: TRBV6-6
CDR3 DNA: TGTGCCAGCAGTCCACGACAGGGGGGGGGCACTGAAGCTTTCTTT
CDR3 protein: CASSPRQGGGTEAFF

clone size: NA
J gene: TRBJ2-7
D gene: NA
V gene: TRBV7-3
CDR3 DNA: TGTGCCAGCAGCCTACATGGGGGTACCTACGAGCAGTACTTC
CDR3 protein: CASSLHGGTYEQYF

clone size: few
J gene: TRBJ1-4
D gene: NA
V gene: TRBV12-3/TRBV12-4
CDR3 DNA: TGTGGCAGCAGTTTAGGAGGTCTGGGTGAAAAACTGTTTTTT
CDR3 protein: CGSSLGGLGEKLFF

clone size: many
J gene: TRBJ2-1
D gene: NA
V gene: TRBV5-1
CDR3 DNA: TGCGCCAGCAGCCTAGTGGGGTACAATGAGCAGTTCTTC
CDR3 protein: CASSLVGYNEQFF

clone size: many
J gene: TRBJ2-7
D gene: TRBD2
V gene: TRBV6-5
CDR3 DNA: TGTGCCAGCACCGGACTAGAGAACTACGAGCAGTACTTC
CDR3 protein: CASTGLENYEQYF

clone size: NA
J gene: TRBJ2-7
D gene: TRBD2
V gene: TRBV2
CDR3 DNA: TGTGCCAGCAGGGGACTAGTACCGGCGGCGGTCTTTCGTTTC
CDR3 protein: CASRGLVPAAVFRF